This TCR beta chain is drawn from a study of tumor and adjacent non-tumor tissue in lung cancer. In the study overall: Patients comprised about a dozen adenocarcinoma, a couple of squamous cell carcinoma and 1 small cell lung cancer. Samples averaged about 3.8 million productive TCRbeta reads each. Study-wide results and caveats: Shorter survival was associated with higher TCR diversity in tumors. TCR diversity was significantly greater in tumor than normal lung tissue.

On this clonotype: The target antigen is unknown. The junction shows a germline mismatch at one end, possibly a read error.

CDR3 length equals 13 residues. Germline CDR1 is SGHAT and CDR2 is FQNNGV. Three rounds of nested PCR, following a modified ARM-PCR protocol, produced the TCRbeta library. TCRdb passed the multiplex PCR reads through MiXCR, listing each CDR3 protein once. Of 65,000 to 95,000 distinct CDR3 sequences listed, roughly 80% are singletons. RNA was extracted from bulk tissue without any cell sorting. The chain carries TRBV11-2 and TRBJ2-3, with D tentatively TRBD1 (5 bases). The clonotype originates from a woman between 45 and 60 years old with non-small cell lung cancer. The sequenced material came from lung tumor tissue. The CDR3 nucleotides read TGTACCAGTAGCTTAGGTGGGGCAGATACGCAATATTTT. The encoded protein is CTSSLGGADTQYF.